This T cell receptor beta chain was found in a study of identical twins. TCRdb used MiXCR to reprocess the 5' RACE reads, holding one entry per CDR3 protein. The profile shows hundreds of thousands of distinct CDR3 sequences, 21% of them singletons. The CDR3 spans 15 residues. Germline CDR1 and CDR2: SEHNR and FQNEAQ (reference sequence). Trimming pared 4 bases from V and 0 bases from J, leaving 13 bases between. Whole-study findings and limits: The study found weaker excess twin sharing in beta out-of-frame sequences.

In regard to this clonotype: What it binds is not known.

The same sample was also studied in work on T cells expressing NK-cell markers. Per that paper: Of CD8+ T cells, about 1.0-8% belonged to dominant NKG2C+ clonotypes in several donors. Several donors' CD3+CD56-NKG2C+ cells were dominated by the same clonotypes.

The source of this sequence is a woman aged 18-29 years in good health. The material sequenced was PBMCs. V gene TRBV7-9 combines with J gene TRBJ2-7; no firm D call. The CDR3 region is CASSSLQAASYEQYF. The DNA for the CDR3 is TGTGCCAGCAGCTCCCTTCAAGCCGCCTCCTACGAGCAGTACTTC.